The 21 T cell receptor beta chains presented below share a single source sample, sequenced in a study of blood T cells in healthy people across ages. A second PCR of 7 to 11 cycles used a sample-barcoded 5' primer and a J-beta primer mix. TCRdb ran MiXCR on the 5' RACE reads and lists one entry per CDR3 protein. Of about 930,000 distinct CDR3 sequences in the sample, about 29% were seen once. Another study also made use of these data, one on T cells of mothers and their children.

The sequenced material came from blood. The origin of the receptors is a woman aged 40 to 50 in good health.

This chain links TRBV20-1 with TRBJ2-1; D ambiguous. Germline V CDR1 and CDR2: DFQATT, SNEGSKA (reference sequence). CDR3 length: 13 amino acids. V was clipped by 0 bases and J by 8 bases, with 11 bases between them. Written as DNA, the CDR3 is TGCAGTGCTAGAGATCTCGCAGGCCATGAGCAGTTCTTC. Translation: CSARDLAGHEQFF.

This clonotype was counted at least ten times. This rearrangement joins TRBV7-2 to TRBJ1-1; D is ambiguous. This CDR3 is 13 amino acids long. The V gene's germline CDR1 is SGHTA and CDR2 FQGNSA. Deletions cut 5 bases from V and 0 bases from J, with 7 bases between. CDR3 DNA sequence: TGTGCCAGCAGCCGAAACATGAACACTGAAGCTTTCTTT. Translated: CASSRNMNTEAFF.

The rearrangement links TRBV7-3 to TRBJ1-6, with 9 bases aligning to TRBD1. The junction had 8 bases not matched to a gene; V was cut back by 5 bases and J by 9 bases. The CDR3 has 15 amino acids. Looked up from germline, CDR1 is SGHTA and CDR2 is FQGTGA. As DNA, the CDR3 is TGTGCCAGCAGCCTCGCGGGACAGGGACTTTCACCCCTCCACTTT. Protein: CASSLAGQGLSPLHF.

The V gene is TRBV12-3 or TRBV12-4, the J gene TRBJ2-7, with D tentatively TRBD2 (6 bases). Trimming stripped 5 bases from V and 6 bases from J, with 17 bases between. This CDR3 is 14 amino acids long. The CDR3 region is CASSRGGTRGEQYF. The CDR3, as DNA: TGTGCCAGCAGTCGGGGCGGGACTCGGGGCGAGCAGTACTTC.

The chain links TRBV7-2 to TRBJ2-1; TRBD2 might be the D (5 bases). The CDR3 is made up of 15 amino acids. The V gene's germline CDR1 is SGHTA and CDR2 FQGNSA. Trimming pared 1 base from V and 6 bases from J, leaving 13 bases between. The CDR3 bases are TGTGCCAGCAGCTTAGGAACTAGTTTGGGCAATGAGCAGTTCTTC. Protein: CASSLGTSLGNEQFF. The full variable domain, its missing parts supplied by reference TRBV7-2 and TRBJ2-1, is GAGVSQSPSNKVTEKGKDVELRCDPISGHTALYWYRQSLGQGLEFLIYFQGNSAPDKSGLPSDRFSAERTGGSVSTLTIQRTQQEDSAVYLCASSLGTSLGNEQFFGPGTRLTVL.

This clonotype was seen more than once but under ten times. The chain combines TRBV9 with TRBJ2-7, with 7 bases identical to TRBD2. V was clipped by 0 bases and J by 0 bases; unmatched bases: 6. This CDR3 is 16 amino acids long. Per germline, CDR1 SGDLS and CDR2 YYNGEE. The DNA for the CDR3 is TGTGCCAGCAGCGTAGCGGACACGGGGGGCTCCTACGAGCAGTACTTC. Translated, it gives CASSVADTGGSYEQYF.

For this clonotype: This may be a read error, as it is one base from a much larger clone. The chain has TRBV28 and TRBJ2-5; D gene uncertain. The better agreement between TRBJ2-7 and the DNA end casts doubt on the J call. CDR1 MDHEN and CDR2 SYDVKM come from the germline V gene. The CDR3 sequence is 13 residues long. Here the CDR3 reads CASRLLALYEQYF. CDR3 nucleotides: TGTGCCAGCAGGTTATTGGCTCTTTACGAGCAGTACTTC.

This clonotype was detected a few times. This chain connects TRBV27 to TRBJ1-6; D remains unclear. V gave up 8 bases and J gave up 7 bases, with 12 bases separating them. CDR1 MNHEY and CDR2 SMNVEV come from the germline V gene (reference sequence). This CDR3 spans 13 amino acids. CDR3 DNA: TGTGCCAGCGGCGAAGGTATCAATTCACCCCTCCACTTT. It specifies CASGEGINSPLHF.

This clonotype was seen more than once but under ten times. The chain recombines TRBV29-1 with TRBJ2-2, with D maybe TRBD1 (6 bases). Germline V gives CDR1 SQVTM, CDR2 ANQGSEA. Deletions cut 4 bases from V and 8 bases from J, with 11 bases between. The CDR3 runs to 12 residues. The DNA of the CDR3 is TGCAGCGTTGTGGGGGCGGGTGGGGAGCTGTTTTTT. It codes for CSVVGAGGELFF.

The V call is TRBV4-3, the J call TRBJ2-2, with unresolved D. Looked up from germline, CDR1 is LGHNA and CDR2 is YSLEER. With 0 bases removed from V and 3 bases from J, the gap between germline ends came to 11 bases. The CDR3 is 16 amino acids. The CDR3 loop reads CASSQDTPWDTGELFF. The CDR3 coding sequence is TGCGCCAGCAGCCAAGATACCCCGTGGGACACCGGGGAGCTGTTTTTT.

The chain couples TRBV24-1 to TRBJ1-4, with 10 bases matching TRBD1. J lost 7 bases, V lost 4 bases, and 2 bases had no gene match. The CDR3 spans 14 residues. The germline CDR1 and CDR2 sequences are KGHDR and SFDVKD. Written as DNA, the CDR3 is TGTGCCACCAGTGACGGGACAGGGGCTGAAAAACTGTTTTTT. The encoded protein is CATSDGTGAEKLFF.

The rearrangement joins TRBV5-1 to TRBJ2-1; tentatively, D is TRBD1 or TRBD2 (6 bases each). Germline CDR1 and CDR2: SGHRS and YFSETQ. The CDR3 spans 15 residues. The ends were cut back, 4 bases at V and 2 bases at J, with 13 bases in the middle. The CDR3 is CASSEEGGAYNEQFF. DNA of the CDR3: TGCGCCAGCAGCGAGGAGGGGGGCGCCTACAATGAGCAGTTCTTC. Full variable domain (rest looked up from reference TRBV5-1 and TRBJ2-1): KAGVTQTPRYLIKTRGQQVTLSCSPISGHRSVSWYQQTPGQGLQFLFEYFSETQRNKGNFPGRFSGRQFSNSRSEMNVSTLELGDSALYLCASSEEGGAYNEQFFGPGTRLTVL.

There are a few counts of this clonotype. The chain uses TRBV20-1 and TRBJ2-1; D may be TRBD1 (6 bases). Germline-derived CDR1 and CDR2 are DFQATT and SNEGSKA (reference sequence). V shed 0 bases and J shed 6 bases, with 21 bases lying between them. CDR3 length: 17 residues. The CDR3 loop is CSARDRAWGRGSNEQFF. For the CDR3, the DNA is TGCAGTGCTAGAGATCGGGCCTGGGGGCGCGGGTCCAATGAGCAGTTCTTC.

This clonotype has just a few counts. Possible read error: a much larger clone is one base away. The genes are TRBV15 and TRBJ2-5, with D unresolved. Germline V gene lookup returns CDR1 LNHNV and CDR2 YYDKDF (reference sequence). The CDR3 is 13 amino acids. The CDR3 reads CAASNGPQETQYF. CDR3 nucleotide sequence: TGTGCCGCCAGCAACGGCCCCCAAGAGACCCAGTACTTC.

The sample holds a few counts of this clonotype. CDR3 residues: CASSLEGPGIGYGYTF. In DNA, the CDR3 is TGTGCCAGCAGCTTAGAGGGTCCGGGCATAGGCTATGGCTACACCTTC. The rearrangement links TRBV7-2 to TRBJ1-2; D is unclear. Trimming took off 1 base at V and 4 bases at J, with 16 bases between the two ends. The CDR3 totals 16 residues. Germline V gives CDR1 SGHTA, CDR2 FQGNSA.

This clonotype has more than one count but fewer than ten. The chain joins TRBV28 to TRBJ1-2; a weak D match, TRBD1 (6 bases). The V end was cut by 5 bases, the J end by 8 bases, with 12 bases between. The CDR3 is made up of 12 amino acids. CDR1 and CDR2 (germline): MDHEN, SYDVKM. The CDR3, as DNA: TGTGCCAGCAGTAACAGGGTAGGGGGCTACACCTTC. This gives the protein CASSNRVGGYTF.

This clonotype showed up many times. J is TRBJ2-1 and V is TRBV4-1; the match to TRBD2 covers 11 bases. The V segment lost 4 bases and the J segment 9 bases; nucleotides outside the gene matches: 5. Germline V gene data show CDR1 as MGHRA and CDR2 as YSYEKL. The CDR3 is 14 amino acids. The CDR3 here is CASSLAGGHSEQFF. The CDR3, as DNA: TGCGCCAGCAGCCTAGCGGGGGGGCATAGTGAGCAGTTCTTC.

This clonotype was seen a handful of times. The J gene is TRBJ1-2, the V gene TRBV20-1; TRBD1 matches at 12 bases. Germline V gene data show CDR1 as DFQATT and CDR2 as SNEGSKA (reference sequence). After removal of 2 bases from V and 6 bases from J, the junction contained 4 bases not matched to a gene. The CDR3 spans 14 residues. The CDR3 nucleotides are TGCAGTGCTAGAAACCGGGACAGGGGGCATGGCTACACCTTC. Protein: CSARNRDRGHGYTF.

V usage is TRBV28 and J usage is TRBJ2-3, with 7 nucleotides matching TRBD2. This CDR3 has 15 amino acids. In germline, CDR1 is MDHEN, CDR2 SYDVKM. Trimming removed 6 bases from V and 2 bases from J; junction bases left unmatched: 8. In nucleotides, the CDR3 is TGTGCCAGCAGCATCAGCGGGGTAGACACAGATACGCAGTATTTT. Amino acid sequence: CASSISGVDTDTQYF.

This clonotype has only a few counts. The rearrangement uses TRBV5-4 and TRBJ2-7, with D tentatively TRBD1 (6 bases). Trimming removed 0 bases at V and 3 bases at J, with 10 bases between. From germline, CDR1 is SGHNT and CDR2 YYREEE (reference sequence). The CDR3 has 14 amino acids. The CDR3 DNA is TGTGCCAGCAGCTTGGAGCAGGGGAACTACGAGCAGTACTTC. Protein sequence: CASSLEQGNYEQYF.

V and J are TRBV12-3 or TRBV12-4 and TRBJ2-2; 7 nucleotides match TRBD1. This CDR3 has 17 amino acids. Losses at the gene ends were 6 bases for V and 7 bases for J; bases not matched to a gene: 17. The CDR3 protein is CASSLDTPGQAGGELFF. The CDR3 nucleotides read TGTGCCAGCAGCCTTGACACCCCAGGACAGGCGGGCGGGGAGCTGTTTTTT.